The present TCR beta chain was sequenced within a study of beta chain features in type 1 diabetes (dated 2018 in TCRdb). Study-level background: No differences in mean age, gender distribution, total cell number or subset yield were found between patients and healthy donors. Regulatory and stem cell-like memory subsets were isolated from only 8 patients and roughly 8 healthy donors, whereas naive and central memory subsets came from all 28 donors. The study compared TCRB repertoires of sorted circulating CD4+ T cell subsets between recently diagnosed type 1 diabetes patients and matched healthy donors. A total of about 110,000,000 sorted cells were examined across all samples, and a strong correlation was observed between cell number per subset and RNA yield.

The entire amount of isolated RNA was reverse transcribed using the High Capacity cDNA Reverse Transcription Kit, so the sequenced TCRB transcripts were expressed ones. Naive, central memory and regulatory T cell samples underwent deep immunoSEQ sequencing, averaging roughly 3.5 million total reads per sample. Sorted cells were lysed in RLT buffer and RNA was extracted with DNase-treated RNeasy Micro or Mini kits, depending on cell number. Each cell subset was processed separately to prevent cross-contamination, with patient and healthy donor samples processed together. Using the immunoSEQ multiplex PCR, TCRB sequences were amplified from cDNA into 87-bp fragments spanning the CDR3 region. The amplicons were sequenced using the Illumina HiSeq platform. As for the original processing: PCR bias was corrected computationally using synthetic template baselines, and reads within Hamming distance 2 were collapsed, with unmergeable singletons discarded. Reads were aligned against IMGT to assign V, D and J genes, CDR3 length and insertions or deletions at six rearrangement sites. Clonotype counts were normalized to sorted cell number within each subset before computing true diversity and Gini coefficients with the tcR R package. Repertoire sharing was quantified using the overlap coefficient calculated on TCRB nucleotide sequences. TCRdb obtained this table from immuneACCESS and retained in-frame rearrangements with V and J assigned. These tables miss some clones; where compared with another copy, unresolved V genes account for less than half of the shortfall, and the remainder is unexplained. V, J and clone size derive from that table, while D and trimming were established from the DNA sequence. The sample table lists fewer than 30,000 clones, approximately 51% of them with a count of one. The leading ten clones occupy approximately 1.5% of the sample.

Note on this clone: Its binding antigen is unknown. No base quality values were provided; no much bigger clone lies one nucleotide off.

Beyond this particular receptor, the publication reports: PCR might favor shorter templates, but patient and control samples were amplified and corrected together, so any skew would affect both groups equally. Because the HLA sub-analyses included only small numbers of individuals, any influence of HLA type on TCRB rearrangement was left unresolved. Because cDNA rather than genomic DNA was sequenced, highly expressing activated cells could have been over-represented, although no difference in activation and CD3 levels was found between groups. Naive, central memory and regulatory TCRB repertoires appeared to be more alike among patients than among healthy donors. A moderate but significant shortening of TCRB CDR3 length was observed in type 1 diabetes patients in all four CD4+ subsets. Patients with type 1 diabetes made fewer insertions and deleted more nucleotides at VDJ recombination sites, implying thymic rearrangement abnormalities.

Spanning cysteine to phenylalanine, the CDR3 consists of 16 amino acids. Solely the CDR3 DNA is kept, with 48 bases framed from the first base. As encoded in the germline V gene (reference sequence), CDR1 is LNHDA while CDR2 is SQIVND. V and J are trimmed by 5 bases and 3 bases, and the gene matches miss 6 bases of the junction. A single peripheral blood draw of approximately 110 mL on average was collected from each donor into heparinised tubes. A BD FACSAria II was used to sort naive, central memory, regulatory and stem cell-like memory CD4+ T cells with a panel that included CD45RO, CCR7, CD25, CD127, CD95 and CD27. All sorted populations exceeded 95% purity. PBMCs were isolated right away by Lymphoprep density gradient centrifugation and were stained directly, without culture. To minimize batch effects, samples were stained and sorted in pairs, one healthy donor with one patient per experiment.

The sequenced sample was Tregs from blood. The cell subset or site tag for this specimen amounts to: regulatory CD4+ T cells. The sequence came from a woman aged 18-29 years with type 1 diabetes. The sequence joins TRBV19 to TRBJ2-1; 11 central bases correspond to TRBD2. The DNA is as follows: TGTGCCAGTAGTCGACTAGCGGGACCCTTCTACAATGAGCAGTTCTTC. This codes for CASSRLAGPFYNEQFF.